These T cell receptor beta chains were read from a single sample in a study of shared clonotypes between healthy human individuals. Some clones are missing from TCRdb's copy, which holds only in-frame ones; the method was immunoSEQ multiplex PCR. Found here are some 1,900,000 clones, roughly 94% of them singletons; the top ten hold around 1.2%. The sequenced sample was naive CD8+ T cells sorted from blood. All receptors come from a man younger than 30 in good health. Both conserved end residues are part of each CDR3. A D gene is named only where the DNA matches it firmly. Rows may omit the clone size; those that give it use once, few, many or a size class.

v_gene: TRBV9; j_gene: TRBJ1-4; d_gene: TRBD1; abundance: few; CDR3aa: CASSVGTGFEKLFF; CDR3nt: TGTGCCAGCAGCGTAGGGACAGGGTTTGAAAAACTGTTTTTT
v_gene: TRBV15; j_gene: TRBJ1-1; d_gene: NA; abundance: NA; CDR3aa: CATSRDRGNTEAFF; CDR3nt: TGTGCCACCAGCAGAGATCGAGGGAACACTGAAGCTTTCTTT
v_gene: TRBV4-2; j_gene: TRBJ2-3; d_gene: TRBD2; abundance: NA; CDR3aa: CASSQDEGRGGRDTQYF; CDR3nt: TGTGCCAGCAGCCAAGACGAGGGGCGGGGGGGCCGAGATACGCAGTATTTT
v_gene: TRBV12-5; j_gene: TRBJ2-5; d_gene: TRBD2; abundance: NA; CDR3aa: CASGLVVLAGVKSQETQYF; CDR3nt: TGTGCTAGTGGTTTGGTAGTACTAGCGGGAGTCAAATCCCAAGAGACCCAGTACTTC
v_gene: TRBV28; j_gene: TRBJ2-5; d_gene: NA; abundance: NA; CDR3aa: CASSLEGGETQYF; CDR3nt: TGTGCCAGCAGTTTAGAGGGGGGCGAGACCCAGTACTTC
v_gene: TRBV29-1; j_gene: TRBJ2-2; d_gene: NA; abundance: NA; CDR3aa: CSVVSVQTGELFF; CDR3nt: TGCAGCGTTGTTTCCGTGCAGACCGGGGAGCTGTTTTTT
v_gene: TRBV7-9; j_gene: TRBJ2-3; d_gene: NA; abundance: once; CDR3aa: CASSDQGDTDTQYF; CDR3nt: TGTGCCAGCTCGGATCAGGGAGACACAGATACGCAGTATTTT
v_gene: TRBV4-3; j_gene: TRBJ1-2; d_gene: TRBD1; abundance: NA; CDR3aa: CASSQDTGTGDYGYTF; CDR3nt: TGCGCCAGCAGCCAAGATACCGGGACAGGAGATTATGGCTACACCTTC
v_gene: TRBV11-3; j_gene: TRBJ2-7; d_gene: NA; abundance: NA; CDR3aa: CASSLGLTYEQYF; CDR3nt: TGTGCCAGCAGCTTAGGCCTGACCTACGAGCAGTACTTC
v_gene: TRBV11-2; j_gene: TRBJ2-6; d_gene: NA; abundance: NA; CDR3aa: CASSSLLGTGANVLTF; CDR3nt: TGTGCCAGCAGCTCCCTTTTGGGTACTGGGGCCAACGTCCTGACTTTC
v_gene: TRBV4-1; j_gene: TRBJ2-7; d_gene: NA; abundance: once; CDR3aa: CASSQDLAGPYEQYF; CDR3nt: TGCGCCAGCAGCCAAGATCTGGCGGGGCCCTACGAGCAGTACTTC
v_gene: TRBV19; j_gene: TRBJ1-1; d_gene: NA; abundance: once; CDR3aa: CASSIPGYTEAFF; CDR3nt: TGTGCCAGTAGTATACCAGGGTACACTGAAGCTTTCTTT
v_gene: TRBV28; j_gene: TRBJ2-3; d_gene: TRBD2; abundance: NA; CDR3aa: CASSLGSGGAGDTQYF; CDR3nt: TGTGCCAGCAGTTTAGGTAGCGGGGGGGCCGGTGATACGCAGTATTTT
v_gene: TRBV4-3; j_gene: TRBJ2-3; d_gene: TRBD2; abundance: NA; CDR3aa: CASSQELAGTDTQYF; CDR3nt: TGCGCCAGCAGCCAAGAACTAGCGGGCACAGATACGCAGTATTTT
v_gene: TRBV13; j_gene: TRBJ2-5; d_gene: TRBD2; abundance: NA; CDR3aa: CASSPTFNSGGPQETQYF; CDR3nt: TGTGCCAGCAGCCCGACCTTTAACAGCGGGGGCCCCCAAGAGACCCAGTACTTC
v_gene: TRBV4-1; j_gene: TRBJ2-7; d_gene: TRBD1; abundance: many; CDR3aa: CASSLDRGTYEQYF; CDR3nt: TGCGCCAGCAGCCTGGACAGGGGAACCTACGAGCAGTACTTC
v_gene: TRBV2; j_gene: TRBJ1-4; d_gene: TRBD1; abundance: NA; CDR3aa: CASSTGTGGAANEKLFF; CDR3nt: TGTGCCAGCAGTACCGGGACAGGGGGCGCAGCTAATGAAAAACTGTTTTTT
v_gene: TRBV7-6; j_gene: TRBJ2-7; d_gene: NA; abundance: NA; CDR3aa: CASSLEGHGAYEQYF; CDR3nt: TGTGCCAGCAGCTTAGAGGGGCACGGGGCCTACGAGCAGTACTTC
v_gene: TRBV14; j_gene: TRBJ1-1; d_gene: NA; abundance: NA; CDR3aa: CASSPGMGTEAFF; CDR3nt: TGTGCCAGCAGCCCGGGGATGGGCACTGAAGCTTTCTTT
v_gene: TRBV2; j_gene: TRBJ2-3; d_gene: TRBD2; abundance: NA; CDR3aa: CASREGLAEWDTQYF; CDR3nt: TGTGCCAGCAGGGAGGGACTAGCGGAGTGGGATACGCAGTATTTT
v_gene: TRBV5-1; j_gene: TRBJ1-2; d_gene: TRBD1; abundance: NA; CDR3aa: CASSPDRAGYGYTF; CDR3nt: TGCGCCAGCAGTCCGGACAGGGCGGGCTATGGCTACACCTTC
v_gene: TRBV4-1; j_gene: TRBJ2-5; d_gene: TRBD2; abundance: NA; CDR3aa: CASRSQLAGGRETQYF; CDR3nt: TGCGCCAGCAGATCTCAACTAGCGGGAGGGAGGGAGACCCAGTACTTC
v_gene: TRBV27; j_gene: TRBJ1-1; d_gene: NA; abundance: NA; CDR3aa: CASSLVGGNTEAFF; CDR3nt: TGTGCCAGCAGTTTAGTCGGAGGGAACACTGAAGCTTTCTTT
v_gene: TRBV5-1; j_gene: TRBJ2-2; d_gene: TRBD1; abundance: once; CDR3aa: CASSWGQGNTGELFF; CDR3nt: TGCGCCAGCAGCTGGGGACAGGGGAACACCGGGGAGCTGTTTTTT
v_gene: TRBV13; j_gene: TRBJ2-1; d_gene: TRBD2; abundance: NA; CDR3aa: CASSPQREGYNEQFF; CDR3nt: TGTGCCAGCAGCCCCCAGAGGGAGGGCTACAATGAGCAGTTCTTC
v_gene: TRBV4-2; j_gene: TRBJ2-2; d_gene: NA; abundance: NA; CDR3aa: CASSQVQNGPGELFF; CDR3nt: TGTGCCAGCAGCCAGGTACAAAATGGACCCGGGGAGCTGTTTTTT
v_gene: TRBV27; j_gene: TRBJ1-4; d_gene: NA; abundance: NA; CDR3aa: CASSLTGFNEKLFF; CDR3nt: TGTGCCAGCAGCTTGACAGGCTTTAATGAAAAACTGTTTTTT
v_gene: TRBV5-1; j_gene: TRBJ1-4; d_gene: NA; abundance: NA; CDR3aa: CASSLEQFEGEKLFF; CDR3nt: TGCGCCAGCAGCTTGGAACAGTTCGAAGGTGAAAAACTGTTTTTT
v_gene: TRBV27; j_gene: TRBJ1-1; d_gene: NA; abundance: NA; CDR3aa: CASSLAANTEAFF; CDR3nt: TGTGCCAGCAGTTTGGCAGCGAACACTGAAGCTTTCTTT
v_gene: TRBV27; j_gene: TRBJ1-1; d_gene: NA; abundance: NA; CDR3aa: CASRNTVNTEAFF; CDR3nt: TGTGCCAGCAGGAATACAGTGAACACTGAAGCTTTCTTT
v_gene: TRBV5-6; j_gene: TRBJ2-1; d_gene: TRBD2; abundance: NA; CDR3aa: CASSLGPRAGAGNEQFF; CDR3nt: TGTGCCAGCAGCTTGGGCCCTCGAGCGGGAGCGGGCAATGAGCAGTTCTTC
v_gene: TRBV6-1; j_gene: TRBJ2-1; d_gene: NA; abundance: NA; CDR3aa: CASSFPGSYNEQFF; CDR3nt: TGTGCAAGTTCATTCCCAGGCTCCTACAATGAGCAGTTCTTC
v_gene: TRBV10-3; j_gene: TRBJ2-5; d_gene: NA; abundance: NA; CDR3aa: CAISESKQGVETQYF; CDR3nt: TGTGCCATCAGTGAGTCGAAACAGGGAGTGGAGACCCAGTACTTC
v_gene: TRBV4-3; j_gene: TRBJ2-7; d_gene: TRBD1; abundance: NA; CDR3aa: CASSPDLDRASYEQYF; CDR3nt: TGCGCCAGCAGCCCTGATTTAGACAGGGCCTCCTACGAGCAGTACTTC
v_gene: TRBV9; j_gene: TRBJ2-2; d_gene: NA; abundance: NA; CDR3aa: CASSGTGELFF; CDR3nt: TGTGCCAGCAGCGGGACCGGGGAGCTGTTTTTT
v_gene: TRBV4-2; j_gene: TRBJ1-2; d_gene: NA; abundance: NA; CDR3aa: CASSQEFRGGYGYTF; CDR3nt: TGTGCCAGCAGCCAAGAGTTTCGGGGGGGCTATGGCTACACCTTC
v_gene: TRBV27; j_gene: TRBJ1-2; d_gene: NA; abundance: NA; CDR3aa: CASSLVGNYGYTF; CDR3nt: TGTGCCAGCAGTTTAGTAGGGAACTATGGCTACACCTTC
v_gene: TRBV19; j_gene: TRBJ1-1; d_gene: NA; abundance: NA; CDR3aa: CASSGPNTEAFF; CDR3nt: TGTGCCAGTAGCGGACCTAACACTGAAGCTTTCTTT
v_gene: TRBV5-8; j_gene: TRBJ2-2; d_gene: NA; abundance: NA; CDR3aa: CASSPGPLGTGELFF; CDR3nt: TGTGCCAGCAGCCCGGGACCTCTGGGCACCGGGGAGCTGTTTTTT
v_gene: TRBV28; j_gene: TRBJ2-7; d_gene: TRBD1; abundance: NA; CDR3aa: CAGGTGQTYEQYF; CDR3nt: TGTGCCGGGGGGACAGGGCAGACCTACGAGCAGTACTTC
v_gene: TRBV6-5; j_gene: TRBJ1-1; d_gene: TRBD1; abundance: NA; CDR3aa: CASSLGTGQFTEAFF; CDR3nt: TGTGCCAGCAGCCTGGGGACAGGCCAATTCACTGAAGCTTTCTTT
v_gene: TRBV4-3; j_gene: TRBJ1-6; d_gene: NA; abundance: NA; CDR3aa: CASSQDTSGPLHF; CDR3nt: TGCGCCAGCAGCCAAGATACCTCGGGGCCCCTCCACTTT
v_gene: TRBV15; j_gene: TRBJ2-5; d_gene: TRBD1; abundance: NA; CDR3aa: CATSIGTVRETQYF; CDR3nt: TGTGCCACCAGCATCGGGACAGTCAGGGAGACCCAGTACTTC
v_gene: TRBV2; j_gene: TRBJ2-7; d_gene: TRBD2; abundance: NA; CDR3aa: CASSEAVGLASYEQYF; CDR3nt: TGTGCCAGCAGTGAAGCAGTCGGACTAGCGTCCTACGAGCAGTACTTC
v_gene: TRBV4-3; j_gene: TRBJ2-7; d_gene: NA; abundance: NA; CDR3aa: CASSQDADGSYEQYF; CDR3nt: TGCGCCAGCAGCCAAGATGCCGATGGAAGTTACGAGCAGTACTTC
v_gene: TRBV29-1; j_gene: TRBJ2-5; d_gene: TRBD2; abundance: NA; CDR3aa: CSVGGSSGRFQETQYF; CDR3nt: TGCAGCGTTGGGGGCTCGAGCGGGAGGTTCCAAGAGACCCAGTACTTC
v_gene: TRBV28; j_gene: TRBJ2-5; d_gene: TRBD1; abundance: NA; CDR3aa: CASARQGDIQETQYF; CDR3nt: TGTGCCAGCGCCAGACAGGGCGACATTCAAGAGACCCAGTACTTC
v_gene: TRBV6-1; j_gene: TRBJ2-7; d_gene: NA; abundance: NA; CDR3aa: CASREGQGASYEQYF; CDR3nt: TGTGCCAGCAGGGAAGGGCAGGGTGCTTCATACGAGCAGTACTTC
v_gene: TRBV11-2; j_gene: TRBJ2-7; d_gene: TRBD1; abundance: NA; CDR3aa: CASSYSGTGSEQYF; CDR3nt: TGTGCCAGCAGCTACTCCGGGACAGGGAGCGAGCAGTACTTC
v_gene: TRBV5-6; j_gene: TRBJ2-7; d_gene: NA; abundance: once; CDR3aa: CASSLAGGLPPSYEQYF; CDR3nt: TGTGCCAGCAGCTTGGCCGGGGGGCTTCCTCCCTCATACGAGCAGTACTTC
v_gene: TRBV7-9; j_gene: TRBJ2-3; d_gene: NA; abundance: NA; CDR3aa: CASRTDLTDTQYF; CDR3nt: TGTGCCAGCAGAACGGACCTCACAGATACGCAGTATTTT
v_gene: TRBV4-1; j_gene: TRBJ1-4; d_gene: TRBD1; abundance: NA; CDR3aa: CASSLLPGQGGEKLFF; CDR3nt: TGCGCCAGCAGCCTCTTGCCGGGACAGGGAGGTGAAAAACTGTTTTTT
v_gene: TRBV4-1; j_gene: TRBJ1-3; d_gene: NA; abundance: NA; CDR3aa: CASSPFGNTATGSGNTIYF; CDR3nt: TGCGCCAGCAGCCCTTTCGGAAACACGGCCACTGGCTCTGGAAACACCATATATTTT
v_gene: TRBV9; j_gene: TRBJ2-6; d_gene: NA; abundance: NA; CDR3aa: CASSGNSGANVLTF; CDR3nt: TGTGCCAGCAGCGGGAACTCTGGGGCCAACGTCCTGACTTTC
v_gene: TRBV27; j_gene: TRBJ1-5; d_gene: NA; abundance: NA; CDR3aa: CASSLSAGASQPQHF; CDR3nt: TGTGCCAGCAGTTTATCGGCGGGGGCTAGTCAGCCCCAGCATTTT
v_gene: TRBV29-1; j_gene: TRBJ2-7; d_gene: TRBD2; abundance: NA; CDR3aa: CSVEYLREGLYEQYF; CDR3nt: TGCAGCGTTGAATATTTACGGGAGGGCCTCTACGAGCAGTACTTC
v_gene: TRBV19; j_gene: TRBJ2-1; d_gene: NA; abundance: few; CDR3aa: CASREQDYNEQFF; CDR3nt: TGTGCCAGTAGGGAACAGGACTACAATGAGCAGTTCTTC
v_gene: TRBV27; j_gene: TRBJ2-7; d_gene: TRBD1; abundance: NA; CDR3aa: CASSLRDRAYEQYF; CDR3nt: TGTGCCAGCAGTTTACGGGACAGGGCCTACGAGCAGTACTTC
v_gene: TRBV27; j_gene: TRBJ2-1; d_gene: TRBD2; abundance: NA; CDR3aa: CASSLTSGQDNEQFF; CDR3nt: TGTGCCAGCAGTTTGACTAGCGGACAAGACAATGAGCAGTTCTTC
v_gene: TRBV13; j_gene: TRBJ2-7; d_gene: TRBD2; abundance: NA; CDR3aa: CASSPGTNSYEQYF; CDR3nt: TGTGCCAGCAGCCCAGGGACTAACTCCTACGAGCAGTACTTC